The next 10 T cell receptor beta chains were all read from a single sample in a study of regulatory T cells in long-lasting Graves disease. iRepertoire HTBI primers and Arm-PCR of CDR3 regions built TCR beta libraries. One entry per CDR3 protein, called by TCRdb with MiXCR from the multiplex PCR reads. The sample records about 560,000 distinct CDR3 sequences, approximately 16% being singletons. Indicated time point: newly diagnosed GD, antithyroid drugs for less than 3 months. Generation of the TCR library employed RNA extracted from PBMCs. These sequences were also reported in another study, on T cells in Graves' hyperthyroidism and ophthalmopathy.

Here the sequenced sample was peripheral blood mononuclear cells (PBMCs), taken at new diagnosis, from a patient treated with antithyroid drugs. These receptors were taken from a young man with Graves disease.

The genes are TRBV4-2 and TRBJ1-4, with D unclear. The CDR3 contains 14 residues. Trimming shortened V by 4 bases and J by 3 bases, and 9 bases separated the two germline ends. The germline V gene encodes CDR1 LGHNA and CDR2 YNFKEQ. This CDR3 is CASSPPPSNEKLFF. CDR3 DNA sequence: TGTGCCAGCAGCCCCCCGCCATCTAATGAAAAACTGTTTTTT.

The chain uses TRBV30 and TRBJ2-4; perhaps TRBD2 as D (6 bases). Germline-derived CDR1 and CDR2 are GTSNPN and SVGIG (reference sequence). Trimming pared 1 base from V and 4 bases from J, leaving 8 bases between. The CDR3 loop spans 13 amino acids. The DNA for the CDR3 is TGTGCCTGGAGTGGCGGGGCGAAAAACATTCAGTACTTC. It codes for CAWSGGAKNIQYF.

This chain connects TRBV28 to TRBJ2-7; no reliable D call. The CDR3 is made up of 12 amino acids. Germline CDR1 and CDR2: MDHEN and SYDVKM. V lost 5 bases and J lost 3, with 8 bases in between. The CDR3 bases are TGTGCCAGCAGTGACCTTTACTACGAGCAGTACTTC. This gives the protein CASSDLYYEQYF.

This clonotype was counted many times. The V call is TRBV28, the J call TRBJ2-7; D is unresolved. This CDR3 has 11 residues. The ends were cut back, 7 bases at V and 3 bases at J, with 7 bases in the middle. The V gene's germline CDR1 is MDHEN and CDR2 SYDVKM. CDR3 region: CASTFGYEQYF. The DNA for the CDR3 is TGTGCCAGCACCTTTGGCTACGAGCAGTACTTC.

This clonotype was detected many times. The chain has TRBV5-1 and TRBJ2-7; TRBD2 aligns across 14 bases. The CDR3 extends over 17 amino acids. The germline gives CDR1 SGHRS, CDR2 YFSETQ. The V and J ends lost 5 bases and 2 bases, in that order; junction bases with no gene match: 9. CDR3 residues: CASSSGLAGDPAYEQYF. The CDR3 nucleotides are TGCGCCAGCAGTTCGGGACTAGCGGGAGACCCTGCCTACGAGCAGTACTTC.

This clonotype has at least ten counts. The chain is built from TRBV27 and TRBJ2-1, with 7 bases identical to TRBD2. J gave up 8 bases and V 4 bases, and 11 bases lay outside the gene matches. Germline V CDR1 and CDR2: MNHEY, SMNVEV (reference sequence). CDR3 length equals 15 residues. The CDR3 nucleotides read TGTGCCAGCAGTTGGGTTGGCGGGAGTATCGATGAGCAGTTCTTC. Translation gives CASSWVGGSIDEQFF.

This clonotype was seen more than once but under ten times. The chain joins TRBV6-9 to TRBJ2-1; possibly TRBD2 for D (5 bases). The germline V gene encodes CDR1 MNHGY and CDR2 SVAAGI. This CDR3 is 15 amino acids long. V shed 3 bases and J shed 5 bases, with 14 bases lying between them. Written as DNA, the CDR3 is TGTGCCAGCAGTTACTCTTCGGGATCTAACAATGAGCAGTTCTTC. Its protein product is CASSYSSGSNNEQFF.

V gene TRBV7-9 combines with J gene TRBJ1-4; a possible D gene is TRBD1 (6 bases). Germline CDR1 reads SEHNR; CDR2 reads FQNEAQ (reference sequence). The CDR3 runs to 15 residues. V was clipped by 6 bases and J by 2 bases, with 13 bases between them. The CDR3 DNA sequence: TGTGCCAGCAGTCCTTCAGGGGTGACTAATGAAAAACTGTTTTTT. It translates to CASSPSGVTNEKLFF.

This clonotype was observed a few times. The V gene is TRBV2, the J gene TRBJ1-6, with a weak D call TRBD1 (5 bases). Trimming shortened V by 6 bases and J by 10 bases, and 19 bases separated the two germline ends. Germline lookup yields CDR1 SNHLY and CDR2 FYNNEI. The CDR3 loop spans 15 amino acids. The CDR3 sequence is CASRGEVGAPSPLHF. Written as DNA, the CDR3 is TGTGCCAGCAGGGGGGAGGTAGGGGCGCCGTCACCCCTCCACTTT.

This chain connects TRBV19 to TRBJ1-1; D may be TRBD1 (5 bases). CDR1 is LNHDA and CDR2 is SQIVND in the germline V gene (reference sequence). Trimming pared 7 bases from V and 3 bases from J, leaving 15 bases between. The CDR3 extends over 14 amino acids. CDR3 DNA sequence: TGTGCCAGTAAACCCGGGACCGGCTACACTGAAGCTTTCTTT. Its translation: CASKPGTGYTEAFF.